Following are 2 T cell receptor beta chains from one sample sequenced in a study of control samples from healthy donors and cancer patients. Sequenced by immunoSEQ multiplex PCR; TCRdb stores in-frame clones only, minus some. The data show 65,000 to 95,000 clones, approximately 91% seen once. The sequenced material came from blood. The origin of the receptors is a man aged 50 to 59 in good health.

The chain is built from TRBV14 and TRBJ1-6; D is uncertain. V was pared by 0 bases and J by 11 bases, with 5 bases between. Germline CDR1 reads SGHDN; CDR2 reads FVKESK. The CDR3 sequence is 12 residues long. The CDR3 region is CASSQDVAPLHF. For the CDR3, the DNA is TGTGCCAGCAGCCAAGACGTAGCACCCCTCCACTTT.

The V gene is TRBV24-1, the J gene TRBJ2-1; TRBD1 matches 7 bases. This CDR3 comprises 13 residues. Germline CDR1 reads KGHDR; CDR2 reads SFDVKD. V lost 8 bases to trimming and J lost 3 bases; unmatched junction nucleotides: 3. CDR3 in amino acids: CATNRQGYNEQFF. The CDR3 DNA reads as TGTGCCACCAATCGACAGGGCTACAATGAGCAGTTCTTC.